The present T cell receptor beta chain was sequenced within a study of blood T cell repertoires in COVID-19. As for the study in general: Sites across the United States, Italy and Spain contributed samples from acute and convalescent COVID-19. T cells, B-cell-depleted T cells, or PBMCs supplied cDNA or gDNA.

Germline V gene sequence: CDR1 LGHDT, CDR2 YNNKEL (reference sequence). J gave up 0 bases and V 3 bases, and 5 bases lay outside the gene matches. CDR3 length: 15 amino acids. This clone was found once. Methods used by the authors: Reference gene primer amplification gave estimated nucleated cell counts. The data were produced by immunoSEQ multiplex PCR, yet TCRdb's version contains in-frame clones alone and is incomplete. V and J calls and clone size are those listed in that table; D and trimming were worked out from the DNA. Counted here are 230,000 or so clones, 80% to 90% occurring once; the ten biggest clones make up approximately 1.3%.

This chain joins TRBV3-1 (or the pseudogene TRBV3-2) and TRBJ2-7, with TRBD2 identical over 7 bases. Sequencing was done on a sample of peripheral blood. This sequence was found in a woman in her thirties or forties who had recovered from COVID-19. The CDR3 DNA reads TGTGCCAGCAGCCAGGAGGGAGGGATCTCCTACGAGCAGTACTTC. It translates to CASSQEGGISYEQYF.